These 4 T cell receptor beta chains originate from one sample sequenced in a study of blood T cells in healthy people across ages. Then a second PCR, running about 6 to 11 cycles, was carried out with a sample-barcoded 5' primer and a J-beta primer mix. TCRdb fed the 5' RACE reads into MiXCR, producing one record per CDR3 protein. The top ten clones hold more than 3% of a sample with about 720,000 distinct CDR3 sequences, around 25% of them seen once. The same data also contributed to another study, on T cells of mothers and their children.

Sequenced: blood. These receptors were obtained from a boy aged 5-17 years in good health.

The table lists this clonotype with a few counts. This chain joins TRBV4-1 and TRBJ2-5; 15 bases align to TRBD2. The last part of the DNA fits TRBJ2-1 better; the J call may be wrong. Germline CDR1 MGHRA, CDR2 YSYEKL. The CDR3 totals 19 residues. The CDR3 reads CASSQDRPGLAGGASEQFF. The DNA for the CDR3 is TGCGCCAGCAGCCAAGATCGGCCGGGACTAGCGGGAGGAGCATCCGAGCAGTTCTTC.

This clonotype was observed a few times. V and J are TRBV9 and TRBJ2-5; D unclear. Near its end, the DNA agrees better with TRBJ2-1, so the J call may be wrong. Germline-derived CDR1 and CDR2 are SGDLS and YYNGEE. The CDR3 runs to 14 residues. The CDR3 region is CASSAQTLSNEQFF. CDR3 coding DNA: TGTGCCAGCAGCGCCCAGACACTAAGCAATGAGCAGTTCTTC.

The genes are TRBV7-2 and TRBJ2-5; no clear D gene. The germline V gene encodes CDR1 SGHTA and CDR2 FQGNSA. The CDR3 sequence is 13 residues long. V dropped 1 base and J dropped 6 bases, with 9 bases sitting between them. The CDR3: CASSLGGIKTQYF. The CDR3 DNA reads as TGTGCCAGCAGCTTAGGAGGAATCAAGACCCAGTACTTC.

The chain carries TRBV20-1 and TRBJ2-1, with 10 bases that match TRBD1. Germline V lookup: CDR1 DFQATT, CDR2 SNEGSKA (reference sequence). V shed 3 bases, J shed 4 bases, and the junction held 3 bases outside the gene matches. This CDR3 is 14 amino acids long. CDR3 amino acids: CSASDRGRYNEQFF. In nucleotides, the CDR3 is TGCAGTGCTAGCGACAGGGGGCGTTACAATGAGCAGTTCTTC.